The 15 T cell receptor beta chains below were found in one sample sequenced in a study of blood T cell repertoires in COVID-19. Assay: immunoSEQ multiplex PCR; the TCRdb copy retains only in-frame clones and omits some. The sample records over 150,000 clones, 84% being singletons. Sequencing input: peripheral blood. Receptors were obtained from a man between 18 and 29 years old with active or convalescent COVID-19.

CDR3 DNA sequence: TGTGCCAGCAGTTACTCCCGTGGGGGGGACGAGCAGTACTTC. Its translation is CASSYSRGGDEQYF. The gene calls are TRBV6-5 and TRBJ2-7, with TRBD2 matching 7 bases. Germline V gene data show CDR1 as MNHEY and CDR2 as SVGAGI. J was trimmed by 5 bases and V by 0 bases; bases with no gene match: 4. The CDR3 runs to 14 residues.

This chain joins TRBV6-6 and TRBJ2-1; 7 nucleotides agree with TRBD1. After removal of 6 bases from V and 3 bases from J, the junction contained 8 bases not matched to a gene. There are 15 residues in the CDR3. Germline CDR1 and CDR2: MNHNY and SVGAGI (reference sequence). CDR3 residues: CASRATPGGYNEQFF. The CDR3 DNA is TGTGCCAGCAGAGCCACACCAGGGGGCTACAATGAGCAGTTCTTC.

The rearrangement uses TRBV14 and TRBJ2-2, with TRBD1 identical over 7 bases. Germline CDR1 reads SGHDN; CDR2 reads FVKESK. This CDR3 has 15 residues. V lost 4 bases to trimming and J lost 2 bases; unmatched junction nucleotides: 4. In nucleotides, the CDR3 is TGTGCCAGCAGCCTAAGACAGGGTAACACCGGGGAGCTGTTTTTT. Translating gives CASSLRQGNTGELFF.

The chain has TRBV29-1 and TRBJ1-2; D gene ambiguous. The CDR3 spans 14 residues. The germline CDR1 and CDR2 sequences are SQVTM and ANQGSEA. The germline V and J ends were trimmed by 4 bases and 0 bases, with 12 bases remaining between them. The CDR3 is CSVGRTATNYGYTF. The DNA for the CDR3 is TGCAGCGTTGGGAGGACGGCAACTAACTATGGCTACACCTTC.

The V and J genes are TRBV7-9 and TRBJ2-3; the match to TRBD1 covers 11 bases. The CDR3 is 14 amino acids. The ends lost 4 bases at V and 5 bases at J; junction bases unmatched: 2. Germline values: CDR1 SEHNR, CDR2 FQNEAQ (reference sequence). CDR3 DNA: TGTGCCAGCAGCTCCGGGACAGGGGGAGATACGCAGTATTTT. Translating gives CASSSGTGGDTQYF. The complete variable domain, with remaining parts taken from reference TRBV7-9 and TRBJ2-3, reads DTGVSQNPRHKITKRGQNVTFRCDPISEHNRLYWYRQTLGQGPEFLTYFQNEAQLEKSRLLSDRFSAERPKGSFSTLEIQRTEQGDSAMYLCASSSGTGGDTQYFGPGTRLTVL.

This chain connects TRBV7-9 to TRBJ1-2; D not certain. CDR1 is SEHNR and CDR2 is FQNEAQ in the germline V gene (reference sequence). V shed 1 base and J shed 2 bases, with 5 bases lying between them. This CDR3 region has 13 residues. CDR3 protein: CASSLELNYGYTF. The CDR3 bases are TGTGCCAGCAGCTTAGAACTCAACTATGGCTACACCTTC.

The chain joins TRBV11-2 to TRBJ1-1; D unresolved. The CDR3 has 13 residues. CDR1 is SGHAT and CDR2 is FQNNGV in the germline V gene. Trimming shortened V by 3 bases and J by 3 bases, and 8 bases separated the two germline ends. The CDR3 protein is CASSFNFDTEAFF. CDR3 nucleotide sequence: TGTGCCAGCAGCTTTAATTTTGACACTGAAGCTTTCTTT.

The V call is TRBV5-1, the J call TRBJ2-1; 13 nucleotides agree with TRBD2. The V and J ends lost 4 bases and 5 bases, in that order; junction bases with no gene match: 6. This CDR3 has 16 amino acids. CDR1 and CDR2 (germline): SGHRS, YFSETQ. In DNA form, the CDR3 reads TGCGCCAGCAGCCTAAGGACTAGCGGGGGTAACAATGAGCAGTTCTTC. It is translated as CASSLRTSGGNNEQFF.

This chain links TRBV7-6 with TRBJ2-5; TRBD2 matches 11 bases. This CDR3 has 15 amino acids. Trimming removed 3 bases from V and 4 bases from J; junction bases left unmatched: 4. Germline V gene sequence: CDR1 SGHVS, CDR2 FNYEAQ. The CDR3 region has the DNA TGTGCCAGCAGCTTTAGCGGGGGGGTTCGAGAGACCCAGTACTTC. This encodes CASSFSGGVRETQYF.

This rearrangement joins TRBV19 to TRBJ1-5, with no clear D. From germline, CDR1 is LNHDA and CDR2 SQIVND (reference sequence). Trimming shortened V by 3 bases and J by 4 bases, and 7 bases separated the two germline ends. The CDR3 totals 13 residues. The CDR3, as DNA: TGTGCCAGTAGTATCCAGGCGAATCAGCCCCAGCATTTT. It yields the protein CASSIQANQPQHF.

The rearrangement uses TRBV7-7 and TRBJ2-5; possible D gene TRBD2, 7 bases. The CDR3 runs to 15 residues. Per germline, CDR1 SSHAT and CDR2 FNYEAQ (reference sequence). Trimming took off 1 base at V and 1 base at J, with 10 bases between the two ends. The CDR3 is CASSLVGGAQETQYF. The CDR3, as DNA: TGTGCCAGCAGCTTAGTTGGGGGGGCCCAAGAGACCCAGTACTTC.

The sample holds a few counts of this clone. The chain has TRBV6-4 and TRBJ2-1, with TRBD1 matching over 7 bases. In germline, CDR1 is MRHNA, CDR2 SNTAGT. The V and J ends lost 6 bases and 5 bases, in that order; junction bases with no gene match: 7. The CDR3 is 14 residues long. The CDR3 is CASSPGQENNEQFF. Here the CDR3 DNA reads TGTGCCAGCAGCCCCGGACAGGAAAACAATGAGCAGTTCTTC.

In its sample, this clone was seen once. This chain links TRBV5-1 with TRBJ1-1; TRBD1 agrees at 7 bases. This CDR3 comprises 16 residues. V lost 4 bases, J lost 6 bases, and 15 bases stayed unmatched. Germline V gene sequence: CDR1 SGHRS, CDR2 YFSETQ. CDR3 region: CASSTSRGSLLAEAFF. The CDR3 region has the DNA TGCGCCAGCAGCACAAGCAGGGGGTCGCTCCTCGCTGAAGCTTTCTTT. Full variable domain (missing parts from reference TRBV5-1 and TRBJ1-1): KAGVTQTPRYLIKTRGQQVTLSCSPISGHRSVSWYQQTPGQGLQFLFEYFSETQRNKGNFPGRFSGRQFSNSRSEMNVSTLELGDSALYLCASSTSRGSLLAEAFFGQGTRLTVV.

The chain uses TRBV5-1 and TRBJ2-7; 10 nucleotides align to TRBD2. CDR3 length: 16 amino acids. Germline V CDR1 and CDR2: SGHRS, YFSETQ. V lost 4 bases to trimming and J lost 2 bases; unmatched junction nucleotides: 9. Here the CDR3 DNA reads TGCGCCAGCAGCCCGGGGACGGGGACTAGCGCCTACGAGCAGTACTTC. Its protein is CASSPGTGTSAYEQYF.

The chain couples TRBV20-1 to TRBJ2-1, with TRBD2 as a possible D gene (6 bases). CDR3 size: 11 residues. V was trimmed by 5 bases and J by 7 bases, leaving 9 bases between them. Germline lookup yields CDR1 DFQATT and CDR2 SNEGSKA (reference sequence). The CDR3 reads CSARGLNEQFF. CDR3 coding DNA: TGCAGTGCTCGAGGACTAAATGAGCAGTTCTTC.